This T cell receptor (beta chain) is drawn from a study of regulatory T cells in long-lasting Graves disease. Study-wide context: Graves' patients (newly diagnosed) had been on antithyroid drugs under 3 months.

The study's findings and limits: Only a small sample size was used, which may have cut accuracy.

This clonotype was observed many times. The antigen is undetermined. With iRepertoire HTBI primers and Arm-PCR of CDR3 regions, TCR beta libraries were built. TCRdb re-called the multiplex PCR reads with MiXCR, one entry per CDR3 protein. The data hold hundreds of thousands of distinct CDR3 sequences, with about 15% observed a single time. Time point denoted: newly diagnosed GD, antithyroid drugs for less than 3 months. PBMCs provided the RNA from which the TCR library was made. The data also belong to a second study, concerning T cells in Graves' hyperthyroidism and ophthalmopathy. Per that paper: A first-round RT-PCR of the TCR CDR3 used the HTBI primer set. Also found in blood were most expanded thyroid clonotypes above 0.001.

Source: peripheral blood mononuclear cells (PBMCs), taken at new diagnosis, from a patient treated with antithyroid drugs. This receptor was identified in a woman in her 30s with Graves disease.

This chain's CDR3 is CASSEVRSNSYEQYF. The DNA for the CDR3 is TGTGCCAGCAGTGAGGTCCGTAGCAACTCCTACGAGCAGTACTTC. This sequence joins TRBV2 and TRBJ2-7; D remains ambiguous. Looked up from germline, CDR1 is SNHLY and CDR2 is FYNNEI. There are 15 residues in the CDR3. Between the trimmed V and J ends, which lost 3 bases and 0 bases, there was a span of 12 bases.